These 2 T cell receptor beta chains originate from one sample sequenced in a study of immune evolution from preneoplasia to lung adenocarcinoma (dated by TCRdb to the early 2020s). Library preparation was by the immunoSEQ multiplex PCR assay. The immuneACCESS repertoire file appears here via TCRdb, limited to in-frame rearrangements. These files lack a portion of the clones; in checked studies, under half of the deficit traces to unresolved V genes, and the cause of the others is not known. For this sample there are 4,000 to 5,000 clones; 75% to 85% appear just once. Clones ranked in the top ten supply 9.5% to 13% of the sample. Sequenced sample: FFPE minimally invasive lung adenocarcinoma tissue. What this sample's cell subset or site label stands for: micro-invasive lung adenocarcinoma (MIA). The receptors come from a person between 65 and 80 years old with lung adenocarcinoma.

The chain joins TRBV6-5 to TRBJ1-2; 9 bases agree with TRBD1. Trimming at V came to 6 bases and at J to 7 bases, leaving 9 bases not matched to a gene. Germline V gives CDR1 MNHEY, CDR2 SVGAGI. The CDR3 extends over 14 amino acids. CDR3 DNA: TGTGCCAGCAGAGGTATCGGGACAGGGCTTGGCTACACCTTC. Protein product: CASRGIGTGLGYTF.

The chain combines TRBV7-2 with TRBJ2-7; D not certain. This CDR3 contains 14 residues. Germline CDR1 and CDR2: SGHTA and FQGNSA. V was clipped by 0 bases and J by 1 base, with 7 bases between them. The CDR3 reads CASSLAMGSYEQYF. The CDR3, as DNA: TGTGCCAGCAGCTTAGCAATGGGTTCCTACGAGCAGTACTTC. Complete variable domain (other parts from reference TRBV7-2 and TRBJ2-7): GAGVSQSPSNKVTEKGKDVELRCDPISGHTALYWYRQSLGQGLEFLIYFQGNSAPDKSGLPSDRFSAERTGGSVSTLTIQRTQQEDSAVYLCASSLAMGSYEQYFGPGTRLTVT.